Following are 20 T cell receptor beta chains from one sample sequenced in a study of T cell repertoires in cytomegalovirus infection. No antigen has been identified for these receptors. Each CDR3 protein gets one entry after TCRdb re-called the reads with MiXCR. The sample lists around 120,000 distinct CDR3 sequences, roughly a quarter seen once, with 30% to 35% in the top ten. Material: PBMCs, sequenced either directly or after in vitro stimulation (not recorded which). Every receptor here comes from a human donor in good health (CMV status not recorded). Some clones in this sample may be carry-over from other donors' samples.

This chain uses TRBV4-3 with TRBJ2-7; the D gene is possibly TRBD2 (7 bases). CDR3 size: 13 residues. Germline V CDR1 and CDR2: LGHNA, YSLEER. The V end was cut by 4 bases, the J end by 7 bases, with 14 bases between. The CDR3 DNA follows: TGCGCCAGCAGCCTAGGGAGGGGGAAGGAGCAGTACGTC. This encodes CASSLGRGKEQYV.

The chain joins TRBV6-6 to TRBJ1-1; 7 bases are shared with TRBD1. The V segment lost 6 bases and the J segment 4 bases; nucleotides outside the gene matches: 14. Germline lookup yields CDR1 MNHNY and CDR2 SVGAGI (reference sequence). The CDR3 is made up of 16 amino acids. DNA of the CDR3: TGTGCCAGCAGCCTAACCAGACAGGGCCCAGGCACTGAAGCTTTCTTT. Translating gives CASSLTRQGPGTEAFF.

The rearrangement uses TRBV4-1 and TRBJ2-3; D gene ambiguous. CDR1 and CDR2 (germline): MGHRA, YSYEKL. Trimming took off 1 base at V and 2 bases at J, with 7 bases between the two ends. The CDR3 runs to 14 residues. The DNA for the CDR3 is TGCGCCAGCAGCCAAGGATCCAACACAGATACGCAGTATTTT. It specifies CASSQGSNTDTQYF.

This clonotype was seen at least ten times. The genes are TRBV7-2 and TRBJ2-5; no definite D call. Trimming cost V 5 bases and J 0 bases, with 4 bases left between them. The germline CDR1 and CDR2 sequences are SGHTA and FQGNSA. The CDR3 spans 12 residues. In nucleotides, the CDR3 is TGTGCCAGCAGCCAATACCAAGAGACCCAGTACTTC. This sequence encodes CASSQYQETQYF. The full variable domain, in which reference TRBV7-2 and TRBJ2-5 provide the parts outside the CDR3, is GAGVSQSPSNKVTEKGKDVELRCDPISGHTALYWYRQSLGQGLEFLIYFQGNSAPDKSGLPSDRFSAERTGGSVSTLTIQRTQQEDSAVYLCASSQYQETQYFGPGTRLLVL.

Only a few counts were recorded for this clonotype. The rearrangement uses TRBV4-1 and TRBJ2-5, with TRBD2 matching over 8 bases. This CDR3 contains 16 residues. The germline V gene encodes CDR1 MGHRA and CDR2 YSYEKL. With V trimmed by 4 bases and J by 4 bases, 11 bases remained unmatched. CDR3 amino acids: CASSLTPGLAGETQYF. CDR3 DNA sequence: TGCGCCAGCAGCCTTACACCGGGGCTAGCGGGAGAGACCCAGTACTTC.

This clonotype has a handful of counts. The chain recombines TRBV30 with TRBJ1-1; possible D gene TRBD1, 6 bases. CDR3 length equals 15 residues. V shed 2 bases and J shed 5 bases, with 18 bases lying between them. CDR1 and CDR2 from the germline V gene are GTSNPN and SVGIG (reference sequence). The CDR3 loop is CAWSTKKQGWTEAFF. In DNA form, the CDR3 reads TGTGCCTGGAGTACAAAAAAACAGGGCTGGACTGAAGCTTTCTTT. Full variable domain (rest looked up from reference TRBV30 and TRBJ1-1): SQTIHQWPATLVQPVGSPLSLECTVEGTSNPNLYWYRQAAGRGLQLLFYSVGIGQISSEVPQNLSASRPQDRQFILSSKKLLLSDSGFYLCAWSTKKQGWTEAFFGQGTRLTVV.

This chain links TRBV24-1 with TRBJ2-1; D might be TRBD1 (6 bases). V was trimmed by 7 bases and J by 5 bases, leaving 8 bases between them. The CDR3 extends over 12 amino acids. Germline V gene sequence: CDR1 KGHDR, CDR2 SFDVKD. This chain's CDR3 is CATRDSHNEQFF. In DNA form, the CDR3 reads TGTGCCACCAGGGACAGTCACAATGAGCAGTTCTTC.

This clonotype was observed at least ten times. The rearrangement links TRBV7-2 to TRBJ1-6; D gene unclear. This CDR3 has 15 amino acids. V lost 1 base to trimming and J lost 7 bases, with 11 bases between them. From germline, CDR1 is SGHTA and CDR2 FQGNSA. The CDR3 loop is CASSLDRGKNSPLHF. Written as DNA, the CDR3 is TGTGCCAGCAGCTTAGACCGGGGAAAAAATTCACCCCTCCACTTT.

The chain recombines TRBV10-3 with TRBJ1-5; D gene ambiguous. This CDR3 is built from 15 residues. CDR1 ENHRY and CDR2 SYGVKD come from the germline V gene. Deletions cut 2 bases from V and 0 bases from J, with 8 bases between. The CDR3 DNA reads TGTGCCATCAGTGAGGCCGGCTTTAGCAATCAGCCCCAGCATTTT. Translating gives CAISEAGFSNQPQHF.

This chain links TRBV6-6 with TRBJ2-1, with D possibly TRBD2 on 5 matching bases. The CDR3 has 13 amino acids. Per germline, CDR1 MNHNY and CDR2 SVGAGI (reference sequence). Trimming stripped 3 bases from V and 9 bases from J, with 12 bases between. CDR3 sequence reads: CASSYSERLEQFF. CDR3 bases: TGTGCCAGCAGTTATAGCGAGCGGCTTGAGCAGTTCTTC.

The CDR3 loop is CAWGFTGNTIYF. In nucleotides, the CDR3 is TGTGCCTGGGGTTTTACTGGAAACACCATATATTTT. V usage is TRBV30 and J usage is TRBJ1-3; D is undetermined. This CDR3 has 12 residues. The V gene lost 5 bases and the J gene lost 2 bases, with 7 bases spanning the gap. The germline gives CDR1 GTSNPN, CDR2 SVGIG (reference sequence).

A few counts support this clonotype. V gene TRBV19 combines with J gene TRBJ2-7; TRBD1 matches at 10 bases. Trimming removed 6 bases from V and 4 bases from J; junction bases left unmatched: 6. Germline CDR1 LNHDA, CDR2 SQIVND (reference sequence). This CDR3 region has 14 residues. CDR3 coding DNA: TGTGCCAGTAGAGGGACAGGGGAAGGGTACGAGCAGTACTTC. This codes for CASRGTGEGYEQYF.

DNA of the CDR3: TGTGCCAGCAGCGTAGCTCTTGGGATAGCGGGGAGCAATGAGCAGTTCTTC. Its translation: CASSVALGIAGSNEQFF. J is TRBJ2-1 and V is TRBV9, with 8 bases identical to TRBD2. Germline CDR1 and CDR2: SGDLS and YYNGEE. The CDR3 is made up of 17 amino acids. J was trimmed by 6 bases and V by 0 bases; bases with no gene match: 11.

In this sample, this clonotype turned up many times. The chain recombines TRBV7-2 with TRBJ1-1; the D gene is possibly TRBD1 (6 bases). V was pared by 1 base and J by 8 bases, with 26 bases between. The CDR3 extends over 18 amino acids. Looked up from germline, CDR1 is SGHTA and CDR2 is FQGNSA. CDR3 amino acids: CASSLVVVVGGHPGEAFF. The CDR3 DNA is TGTGCCAGCAGCTTAGTGGTCGTTGTAGGGGGGCACCCGGGCGAAGCTTTCTTT.

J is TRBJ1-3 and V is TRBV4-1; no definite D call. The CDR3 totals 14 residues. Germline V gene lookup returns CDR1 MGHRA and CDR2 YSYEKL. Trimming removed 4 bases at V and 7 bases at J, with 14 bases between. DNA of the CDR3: TGCGCCAGCAGCCCATCGCCGGGCTCCAACACCATATATTTT. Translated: CASSPSPGSNTIYF.

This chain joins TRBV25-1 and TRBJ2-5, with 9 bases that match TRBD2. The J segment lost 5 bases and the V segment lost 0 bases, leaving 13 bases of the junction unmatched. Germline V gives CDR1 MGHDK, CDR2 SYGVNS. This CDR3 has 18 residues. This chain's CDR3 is CASSEYLEVAGDYETQYF. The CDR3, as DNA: TGTGCCAGCAGTGAATATTTGGAGGTAGCGGGAGATTATGAGACCCAGTACTTC.

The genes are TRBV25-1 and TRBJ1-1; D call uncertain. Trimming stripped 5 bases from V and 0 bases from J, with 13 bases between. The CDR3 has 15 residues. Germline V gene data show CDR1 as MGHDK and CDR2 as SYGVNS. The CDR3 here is CASSPRMGMNTEAFF. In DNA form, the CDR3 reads TGTGCCAGCAGTCCGCGAATGGGCATGAACACTGAAGCTTTCTTT.

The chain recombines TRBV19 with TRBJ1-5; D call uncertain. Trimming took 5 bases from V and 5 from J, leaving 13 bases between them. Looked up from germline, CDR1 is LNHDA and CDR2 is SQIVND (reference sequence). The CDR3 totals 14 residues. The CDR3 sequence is CASSVDTFYQPQHF. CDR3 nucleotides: TGTGCCAGTAGTGTCGACACTTTCTATCAGCCCCAGCATTTT.

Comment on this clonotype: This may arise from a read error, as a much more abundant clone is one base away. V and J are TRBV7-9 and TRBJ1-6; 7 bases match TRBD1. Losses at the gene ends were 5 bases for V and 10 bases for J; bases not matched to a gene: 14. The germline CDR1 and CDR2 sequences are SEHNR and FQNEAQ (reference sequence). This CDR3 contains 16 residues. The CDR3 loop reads CASSTPRQGIGSPLHF. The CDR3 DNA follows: TGTGCCAGCAGCACCCCCCGACAGGGTATCGGATCACCCCTCCACTTT.

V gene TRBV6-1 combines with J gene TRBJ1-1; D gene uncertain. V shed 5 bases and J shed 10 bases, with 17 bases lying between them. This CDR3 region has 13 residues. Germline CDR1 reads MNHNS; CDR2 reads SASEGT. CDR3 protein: CASSYLVDGGAFF. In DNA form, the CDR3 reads TGTGCCAGCAGTTATTTGGTAGACGGTGGAGCTTTCTTT.